The 10 T cell receptor beta chains below come from one sample, sequenced in a study of T cells after yellow fever vaccination. One entry per CDR3 protein results from TCRdb running MiXCR on the 5' RACE reads. Among approximately 110,000 distinct CDR3 sequences listed, 7.4% were seen once. Sequencing was performed on CD4+ T cells sorted from PBMCs, taken 10 days after the first yellow fever vaccination. These receptors were taken from a young man who received the YFV17D yellow fever vaccine.

This clonotype was seen at least ten times. The chain links TRBV5-1 to TRBJ1-6; D uncertain. CDR3 size: 16 residues. V lost 0 bases, J lost 10 bases, and 17 bases lay in between. CDR1 and CDR2 from the germline V gene are SGHRS and YFSETQ. This CDR3 reads CASSLGAQIEASPLHF. DNA for the CDR3: TGCGCCAGCAGCTTGGGGGCGCAGATTGAAGCCTCACCCCTCCACTTT. Full variable domain (outside the CDR3, taken from reference TRBV5-1 and TRBJ1-6): KAGVTQTPRYLIKTRGQQVTLSCSPISGHRSVSWYQQTPGQGLQFLFEYFSETQRNKGNFPGRFSGRQFSNSRSEMNVSTLELGDSALYLCASSLGAQIEASPLHFGNGTRLTVT.

This clonotype was seen ten or more times. J is TRBJ2-5 and V is TRBV5-1; D perhaps matches TRBD2 (6 bases). Trimming removed 1 base from V and 5 bases from J, with 9 bases in between. CDR1 and CDR2 (germline): SGHRS, YFSETQ. The CDR3 has 13 residues. This chain's CDR3 is CASSLNSGETQYF. CDR3 DNA: TGCGCCAGCAGCTTGAACAGCGGGGAGACCCAGTACTTC.

This clonotype was seen ten or more times. This chain connects TRBV5-1 to TRBJ1-2; D is unresolved. The germline gives CDR1 SGHRS, CDR2 YFSETQ. This CDR3 has 13 amino acids. Trimming stripped 4 bases from V and 4 bases from J, with 11 bases between. In DNA form, the CDR3 reads TGCGCCAGCAGCGCTGGACCTAGCTATGGCTACACCTTC. Protein sequence: CASSAGPSYGYTF.

This clonotype was seen ten or more times. For the CDR3, the DNA is TGCAGTGCTAGACCGGGGGGGGGCACAGATACGCAGTATTTT. Translating it yields CSARPGGGTDTQYF. V usage is TRBV20-1 and J usage is TRBJ2-3, with 8 bases that match TRBD2. The CDR3 loop spans 14 amino acids. The germline V gene encodes CDR1 DFQATT and CDR2 SNEGSKA (reference sequence). After removal of 2 bases from V and 1 base from J, the junction contained 2 bases not matched to a gene.

This clonotype showed up many times. The CDR3 region is CASSRDSNIQYF. In DNA, the CDR3 is TGTGCCAGCAGCCGGGATTCAAACATTCAGTACTTC. The chain couples TRBV28 to TRBJ2-4; possibly TRBD2 for D (5 bases). Trimming stripped 6 bases from V and 6 bases from J, with 9 bases between. The length of the CDR3 is 12 residues. Germline V gene data show CDR1 as MDHEN and CDR2 as SYDVKM.

This clonotype has ten or more counts. The CDR3 loop is CASSQIGLGNQPQHF. The CDR3 region has the DNA TGCGCCAGCAGCCAAATAGGGCTGGGCAATCAGCCCCAGCATTTT. The V call is TRBV4-1, the J call TRBJ1-5; D is unclear. Germline values: CDR1 MGHRA, CDR2 YSYEKL. V was cut by 2 bases and J by 2 bases, with 10 bases left in between. The CDR3 is 15 residues long.

This clonotype was picked up many times. The chain couples TRBV28 to TRBJ1-4; the D gene is possibly TRBD1 (6 bases). V lost 5 bases and J 7 bases, leaving 14 bases between the germline ends. The CDR3 is 14 residues long. Per germline, CDR1 MDHEN and CDR2 SYDVKM. CDR3 bases: TGTGCCAGCAGTGTTACAGGGTTCGGTGAAAAACTGTTTTTT. Protein product: CASSVTGFGEKLFF.

This clonotype was seen at least ten times. V and J are TRBV6-5 and TRBJ1-2, with D possibly matching TRBD1 (5 bases). The ends were cut back, 1 base at V and 3 bases at J, with 9 bases in the middle. The CDR3 consists of 14 residues. Germline-derived CDR1 and CDR2 are MNHEY and SVGAGI. This CDR3 reads CASSYLKGHYGYTF. DNA for the CDR3: TGTGCCAGCAGTTACTTGAAGGGGCACTATGGCTACACCTTC.

This clonotype has at least ten counts. The rearrangement joins TRBV18 to TRBJ1-1; no reliable D call. The CDR3 length is 13 residues. Germline V gene sequence: CDR1 KGHSH, CDR2 LQKENI. V shed 3 bases and J shed 3 bases, with 8 bases lying between them. CDR3 residues: CASSPDGDTEAFF. CDR3 DNA: TGTGCCAGCTCACCCGATGGGGACACTGAAGCTTTCTTT.

Ten or more counts support this clonotype. The chain couples TRBV11-2 to TRBJ1-2; 7 bases line up with TRBD1. Trimming cost V 3 bases and J 0 bases; bases outside gene matches: 10. CDR1 SGHAT and CDR2 FQNNGV come from the germline V gene. This CDR3 is built from 17 residues. The CDR3 region has the DNA TGTGCCAGCAGCTTGAGGGTAGGGGGCACAACTAACTATGGCTACACCTTC. Amino acids: CASSLRVGGTTNYGYTF.